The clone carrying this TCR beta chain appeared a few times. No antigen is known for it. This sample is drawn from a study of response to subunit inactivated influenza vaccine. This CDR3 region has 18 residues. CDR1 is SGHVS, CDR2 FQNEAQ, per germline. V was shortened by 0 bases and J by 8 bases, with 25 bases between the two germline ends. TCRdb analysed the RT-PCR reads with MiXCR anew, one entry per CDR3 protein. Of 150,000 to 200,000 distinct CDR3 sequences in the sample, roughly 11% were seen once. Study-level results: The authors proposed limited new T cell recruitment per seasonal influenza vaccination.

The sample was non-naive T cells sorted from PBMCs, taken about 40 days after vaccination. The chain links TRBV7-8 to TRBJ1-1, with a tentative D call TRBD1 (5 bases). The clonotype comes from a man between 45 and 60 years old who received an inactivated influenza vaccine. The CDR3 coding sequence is TGTGCCAGCAGCTTAGCGATATCCAACAGCGGGGCGGGGCGGGAAGCTTTCTTT. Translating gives CASSLAISNSGAGREAFF.